This TCR beta chain stems from a study of T cell responses to AZD1222 COVID-19 vaccine. Whole-study results and caveats: Donors were largely white British and mainly female; clonal diversity was possibly underestimated.

TCRdb's table, derived via immunoSEQ multiplex PCR, lists solely in-frame clones and lacks some. Among fewer than 110,000 clones listed, approximately 87% were seen once. A word on this clone: Its antigen is not identified.

The CDR3 runs 15 residues. V lost 0 bases, J lost 1 base, and 7 bases lay in between. Sample: peripheral blood, taken 28 days after the second AZD1222 dose. This chain connects TRBV23-1 to TRBJ1-3; the D is unclear. TRBV23-1 is an open reading frame whose function is uncertain. The TCR sequence derives from an adult who received the AZD1222 COVID-19 vaccine. DNA of the CDR3: TGCGCCAGCAGTCAATCACGTCCGTCTGGAAACACCATATATTTT. Amino acids: CASSQSRPSGNTIYF.